The rows below give T cell receptor beta chains drawn from one sample of a study of cytomegalovirus exposure and HLA in healthy donors. Profiling relied on immunoSEQ multiplex PCR, and the TCRdb table lists in-frame clones only, not all of them. The top ten clones hold 0.65% to 0.95% of a sample with a few hundred thousand clones, 75% to 90% of them seen once. The sequenced sample was PBMCs. The receptor set was obtained from a woman younger than 35 in good health and CMV-seronegative. The CDR3 runs from the conserved cysteine through the conserved F or W. The D gene is left open where the match is weak. The size entry is marked missing in some rows and otherwise reads once, few, many or a size class.

d_call	v_call	j_call	clone_size	cdr3_aa	cdr3_nt
-	TRBV28	TRBJ1-5	-	CASSLRQMYLHQPQHF	TGTGCCAGCAGTTTACGACAGATGTATCTTCATCAGCCCCAGCATTTT
-	TRBV14	TRBJ1-3	-	CASSQDRLAGGNTIYF	TGTGCCAGCAGCCAAGATCGGTTGGCAGGGGGAAACACCATATATTTT
-	TRBV2	TRBJ1-6	few	CASTSPSAGLHF	TGTGCCAGCACCTCTCCCTCGGCAGGCCTCCACTTT
-	TRBV30	TRBJ2-3	once	CAHQENSGITDTQYF	TGTGCCCATCAGGAAAATAGCGGTATCACAGATACGCAGTATTTT
-	TRBV27	TRBJ2-2	-	CASSLKYPGGELFF	TGTGCCAGCAGTTTAAAGTATCCCGGCGGGGAGCTGTTTTTT
-	TRBV6-1	TRBJ2-2	-	CASRTVAGNTGELFF	TGTGCCAGCAGGACCGTGGCAGGGAACACCGGGGAGCTGTTTTTT
TRBD2	TRBV7-2	TRBJ2-3	-	CASSPGWTSGRAFPDTQYF	TGTGCCAGCAGCCCCGGTTGGACTAGCGGGAGGGCCTTCCCAGATACGCAGTATTTT
TRBD1	TRBV6-4	TRBJ2-5	-	CASIPDRGETQYF	TGTGCCAGCATTCCGGACAGGGGGGAGACCCAGTACTTC
-	TRBV11-3	TRBJ2-1	-	CASSLMDTEDEQFF	TGTGCCAGCAGCTTAATGGATACGGAGGATGAGCAGTTCTTC
-	TRBV9	TRBJ2-5	-	CASSLVGQGAETQYF	TGTGCCAGCAGCTTAGTAGGTCAAGGGGCGGAGACCCAGTACTTC
TRBD1	TRBV4-1	TRBJ2-7	-	CASSQDGTGGYEQYF	TGCGCCAGCAGCCAAGATGGGACAGGGGGCTACGAGCAGTACTTC
-	TRBV4-1	TRBJ2-7	-	CASSQDRVGIGYEQYF	TGCGCCAGCAGCCAAGATCGCGTAGGAATCGGGTACGAGCAGTACTTC
-	TRBV4-1	TRBJ1-1	once	CASSPSIWTEAFF	TGCGCCAGCAGCCCCTCTATTTGGACTGAAGCTTTCTTT
TRBD1	TRBV2	TRBJ1-2	-	CASSPGQGYGYTF	TGTGCCAGCAGCCCGGGACAGGGGTATGGCTACACCTTC
TRBD2	TRBV19	TRBJ2-7	-	CASSTQAGGRYEQYF	TGTGCCAGTAGTACACAAGCGGGAGGGCGATACGAGCAGTACTTC
-	TRBV28	TRBJ1-3	-	CASSPPGRAGNTIYF	TGTGCCAGCAGTCCGCCAGGCAGGGCTGGAAACACCATATATTTT
TRBD1	TRBV30	TRBJ1-2	-	CAWADNRGGYTF	TGTGCCTGGGCGGATAACAGGGGTGGCTACACCTTC
-	TRBV6-1	TRBJ1-4	-	CATQQGEKLFF	TGTGCCACTCAACAGGGAGAAAAACTGTTTTTT
TRBD2	TRBV27	TRBJ2-3	-	CASSLDASGRALDTQYF	TGTGCCAGCAGTTTAGATGCTAGCGGGAGGGCTCTAGATACGCAGTATTTT
-	TRBV11-3	TRBJ1-6	-	CASSLFMRGNNSPLHF	TGTGCCAGCAGCTTATTCATGCGGGGAAATAATTCACCCCTCCACTTT
-	TRBV29-1	TRBJ2-5	-	CSVEQGYGETQYF	TGCAGCGTTGAACAGGGGTACGGAGAGACCCAGTACTTC
TRBD1	TRBV4-1	TRBJ1-1	-	CASSQGDRGEAFF	TGCGCCAGCAGCCAAGGAGACAGGGGTGAAGCTTTCTTT
TRBD1	TRBV27	TRBJ2-7	-	CASSVDRDVGYEQYF	TGTGCCAGCAGTGTAGACAGGGACGTAGGGTACGAGCAGTACTTC
TRBD1	TRBV5-1	TRBJ2-1	-	CASSSTGANEQFF	TGCGCCAGCAGCTCGACAGGGGCCAATGAGCAGTTCTTC
TRBD1	TRBV2	TRBJ2-3	once	CASRVQGIGTDTQYF	TGTGCCAGCAGAGTACAGGGGATTGGCACAGATACGCAGTATTTT
TRBD2	TRBV9	TRBJ2-1	-	CASSGTGGLAGGNNEQFF	TGTGCCAGCAGCGGCACTGGGGGACTAGCGGGAGGGAACAATGAGCAGTTCTTC
TRBD2	TRBV7-6	TRBJ2-2	-	CASSPRLADGELFF	TGTGCCAGCAGCCCGCGACTAGCGGATGGAGAGCTGTTTTTT
TRBD1	TRBV5-5	TRBJ2-7	-	CASSLAAGTGAYEQYF	TGTGCCAGCAGCTTGGCAGCCGGGACAGGAGCCTACGAGCAGTACTTC
-	TRBV30	TRBJ2-6	-	CASQDPGANVLTF	TGTGCCTCACAGGATCCTGGGGCCAACGTCCTGACTTTC
-	TRBV19	TRBJ1-5	-	CASCPWQGNQPQHF	TGTGCCAGTTGTCCCTGGCAGGGCAATCAGCCCCAGCATTTT
TRBD1	TRBV15	TRBJ2-7	-	CATSGGQGEQYF	TGTGCCACCAGCGGGGGACAGGGCGAGCAGTACTTC
TRBD1	TRBV6-1	TRBJ1-2	-	CASSKDRGSNGYTF	TGTGCCAGCAGTAAAGACAGGGGCTCAAATGGCTACACCTTC
TRBD2	TRBV5-1	TRBJ2-3	-	CASSLAEREGPTDTQYF	TGCGCCAGCAGCTTGGCCGAGCGGGAGGGACCCACAGATACGCAGTATTTT
-	TRBV27	TRBJ1-5	-	CASSLDSNQPQHF	TGTGCCAGCAGCCTAGACAGCAATCAGCCCCAGCATTTT
-	TRBV19	TRBJ1-2	-	CASKTRDRRNYGYTF	TGTGCCAGTAAGACCAGGGATAGGCGCAACTATGGCTACACCTTC
TRBD2	TRBV18	TRBJ2-7	-	CASSPGGPSYEQYF	TGTGCCAGCTCCCCGGGGGGACCCTCCTACGAGCAGTACTTC
TRBD1	TRBV28	TRBJ1-2	-	CASSNMRGGVNYGYTF	TGTGCCAGCAGCAATATGAGAGGGGGCGTTAACTATGGCTACACCTTC
TRBD2	TRBV7-2	TRBJ2-3	-	CASSLVGLAGVKNTDTQYF	TGTGCCAGCAGCTTAGTGGGACTAGCGGGAGTCAAGAACACAGATACGCAGTATTTT
TRBD2	TRBV6-5	TRBJ2-2	-	CASATSGSSRELFF	TGTGCCAGCGCTACTAGCGGGAGTAGCAGGGAGCTGTTTTTT
-	TRBV28	TRBJ2-7	-	CASRSPYEQYF	TGTGCCAGCAGGAGTCCCTACGAGCAGTACTTC